This T cell receptor (beta chain) was documented in a study of blood T cell repertoires in COVID-19. For the study at large: PBMCs, B-cell-depleted T cells, or T cells were the source of the cDNA or gDNA that made up the material.

Two negative PCRs, clearance, or symptom resolution were required of recovered Cohort 3 donors. Between the trimmed V and J ends, which lost 6 bases and 1 base, there was a span of 14 bases. This CDR3 has 15 residues. Germline CDR1 is MNHNY and CDR2 is SVGAGI (reference sequence). Original processing methods: The authors estimated nucleated cell counts from reference gene primer amplification. Repertoires were generated with immunoSEQ multiplex PCR, while TCRdb's copy carries only in-frame clones and drops some. V and J calls and clone size are copied from that table; D and trimming were computed from the DNA. The sample lists about 370,000 clones, nearly 90% occurring once.

V is TRBV6-6 and J is TRBJ2-3; D may be TRBD2 (6 bases). The TCR sequence derives from a woman aged 25 to 39 who had recovered from COVID-19. Sequences were obtained from PBMCs or T cells enriched from blood (not recorded which). The CDR3: CASRYREDGTDTQYF. The CDR3 DNA is TGTGCCAGCAGGTATAGGGAGGATGGCACAGATACGCAGTATTTT.